These T cell receptor beta chains were read from a single sample in a study of response to subunit inactivated influenza vaccine. A single record per CDR3 protein comes from TCRdb applying MiXCR to the RT-PCR reads. The data contain about 700,000 distinct CDR3 sequences, approximately 15% of them singletons. The source material was PBMCs from blood, sampled less than 15 days before vaccination. The receptors originated from a man in his forties or fifties who received an inactivated influenza vaccine. CDR3s leave out the opening cysteine and the closing phenylalanine or tryptophan.

v_gene	j_gene	CDR3aa
TRBV4-2	TRBJ2-5	ASSQEGAARPPSGTQY
TRBV20-1	TRBJ2-3	SARIAGATDTQY
TRBV5-1	TRBJ2-7	ASSLGQGASEQY
TRBV15	TRBJ2-7	ATSRRYSYEQY
TRBV4-2	TRBJ1-3	ASSLNDRGYGNTIY
TRBV7-9	TRBJ2-3	ASRVLSTDTQY
TRBV6-1	TRBJ2-1	AGGLAHYNEQF
TRBV5-1	TRBJ1-1	ASSLEDGTGVGAF
TRBV29-1	TRBJ2-6	SVMEGANVLT
TRBV7-2	TRBJ2-2	ASSSATAANTGELF
TRBV14	TRBJ1-4	ASWTQFTNEKLF
TRBV4-3	TRBJ2-7	ASSEDRGSNYEQY
TRBV7-8	TRBJ2-7	ASSLTDTAVYEQY
TRBV9	TRBJ2-1	ASSPAWGAGNEQF
TRBV5-1	TRBJ2-5	ASSWTSGREAQETQY
TRBV4-1	TRBJ2-2	ASSHPAGGELF
TRBV9	TRBJ2-7	ASSRGQLPSYEQY
TRBV7-2	TRBJ1-5	ASSLDRDPLTPQH
TRBV12-3/TRBV12-4	TRBJ2-2	ASTGQTFTGELF
TRBV15	TRBJ1-6	ATSRDLSSPLH
TRBV2	TRBJ2-3	ASSGTSGLLSTDTQY
TRBV20-1	TRBJ1-1	SASLQVVMNTEAF
TRBV5-5	TRBJ2-5	ASRASGRVQETQY
TRBV6-1	TRBJ1-3	ASSTGGSGNTIY
TRBV7-6	TRBJ1-6	ASSSERGYSPLH
TRBV4-2	TRBJ1-1	ASSQDRYLDTEAF
TRBV27	TRBJ2-1	ASSPGVSSYNEQF
TRBV7-8	TRBJ2-3	ASSPRGRHIDTQY
TRBV4-3	TRBJ1-2	ASSQEASGVDGYT
TRBV6-2/TRBV6-3	TRBJ1-5	ASSWTGGQPQH
TRBV12-3/TRBV12-4	TRBJ2-6	ASSQTGAVGANVLT
TRBV20-1	TRBJ2-1	SASHLQGLEYNEQF
TRBV20-1	TRBJ1-2	SAGPTREEGGYT
TRBV6-5	TRBJ1-5	ASSYGTAQPQH
TRBV7-8	TRBJ2-3	ASSLAYGSANTQY
TRBV20-1	TRBJ2-5	SARGRASGGPGETQY
TRBV7-9	TRBJ2-2	ASSLEGQARSGELF
TRBV6-5	TRBJ2-1	ASSSRGTSGYNEQF
TRBV5-1	TRBJ2-7	ASSPGGVDYEQY
TRBV9	TRBJ1-6	ASSVEPNNSPLH
TRBV4-3	TRBJ2-1	ASATTGAYNEQF
TRBV27	TRBJ2-3	ASSTYTVGTDTQY
TRBV5-1	TRBJ2-3	ASSSGLAGGLTDTQS
TRBV20-1	TRBJ1-1	SARDSDRALAANTEAF
TRBV20-1	TRBJ2-1	SAMTSGGASYNEQF
TRBV6-2/TRBV6-3	TRBJ2-7	ASTTSPALRTYEQY
TRBV15	TRBJ1-3	ATSRDNSGFVTIY
TRBV27	TRBJ2-7	ASSWGQGGFEQY
TRBV29-1	TRBJ2-7	SASGLMTGEVDEQY
TRBV20-1	TRBJ1-2	SARGTGFSYGYT
TRBV15	TRBJ2-7	ATSRDIRGAREQY
TRBV28	TRBJ2-3	ASSMGLTISTDTQY
TRBV7-8	TRBJ2-5	ASSGPGETQY
TRBV20-1	TRBJ2-3	SARTSRRITDTQY
TRBV11-2	TRBJ2-3	ASSLGLRGGTDTQY
TRBV10-3	TRBJ2-5	ATQPTGGETQY
TRBV15	TRBJ2-1	ATSRGQGRYNEQF
TRBV7-2	TRBJ2-7	ASSLWSAYEQY
TRBV4-1	TRBJ1-5	ASSPPPGARNQPQH